This TCR beta chain comes out of a study of Graves' ophthalmopathy and Graves' hyperthyroidism. Study-level findings and limits: A model built from 13 signatures distinguished ophthalmopathy from stable hyperthyroidism with roughly 90% sensitivity and less than 83% specificity.

Transcripts of RNA were the source for amplifying TCR beta CDR3 regions. A first-round RT-PCR used HTBI primers, followed by a second-round multiplex PCR. MiXCR, run by TCRdb on the multiplex PCR reads, gives a single entry per CDR3 protein. This sample has just over 400,000 distinct CDR3 sequences; approximately 21% occur once, and the top ten carry 2.5% to 3.5%. Germline values: CDR1 MDHEN, CDR2 SYDVKM. This CDR3 is built from 15 residues. Trimming removed 1 base from V and 2 bases from J, with 11 bases in between. Remarks on this clonotype: Its matching antigen is unknown.

The sequenced material came from peripheral blood. This clonotype originated in a young woman with stable Graves' hyperthyroidism. The chain has TRBV28 and TRBJ1-2, with D possibly matching TRBD1 (6 bases). The CDR3 DNA reads TGTGCCAGCAGTTTATCTGTAGGACAGAACTATGGCTACACCTTC. Protein sequence: CASSLSVGQNYGYTF.